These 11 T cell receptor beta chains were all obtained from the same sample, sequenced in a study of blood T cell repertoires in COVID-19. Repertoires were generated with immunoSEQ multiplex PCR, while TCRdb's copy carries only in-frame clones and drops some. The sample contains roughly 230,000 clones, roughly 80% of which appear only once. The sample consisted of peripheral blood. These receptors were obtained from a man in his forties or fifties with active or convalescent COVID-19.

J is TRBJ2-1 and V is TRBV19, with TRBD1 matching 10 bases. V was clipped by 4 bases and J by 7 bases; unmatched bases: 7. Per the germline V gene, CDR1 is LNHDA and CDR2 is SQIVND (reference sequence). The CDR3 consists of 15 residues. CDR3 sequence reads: CASSNDRGRVNEQFF. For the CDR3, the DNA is TGTGCCAGTAGTAACGACAGGGGGCGGGTAAATGAGCAGTTCTTC.

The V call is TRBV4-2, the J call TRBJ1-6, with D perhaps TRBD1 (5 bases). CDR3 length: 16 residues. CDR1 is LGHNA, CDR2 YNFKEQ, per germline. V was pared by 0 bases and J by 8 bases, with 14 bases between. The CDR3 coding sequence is TGTGCCAGCAGCCAAGAAGGGGACGGGGGATATTCACCCCTCCACTTT. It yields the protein CASSQEGDGGYSPLHF.

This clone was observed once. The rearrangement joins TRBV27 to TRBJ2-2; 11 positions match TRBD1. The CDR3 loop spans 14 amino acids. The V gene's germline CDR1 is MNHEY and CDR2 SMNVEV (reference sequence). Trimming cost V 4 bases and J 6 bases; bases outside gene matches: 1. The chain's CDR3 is CASSWGQGAGELFF. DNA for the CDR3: TGTGCCAGCAGTTGGGGACAGGGGGCCGGGGAGCTGTTTTTT.

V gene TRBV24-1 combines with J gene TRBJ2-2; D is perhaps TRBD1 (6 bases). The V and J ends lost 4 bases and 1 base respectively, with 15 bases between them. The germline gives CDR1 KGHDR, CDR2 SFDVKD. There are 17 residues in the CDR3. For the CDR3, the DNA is TGTGCCACCAGTGAGTCATGGGGGCGACGGAACACCGGGGAGCTGTTTTTT. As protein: CATSESWGRRNTGELFF.

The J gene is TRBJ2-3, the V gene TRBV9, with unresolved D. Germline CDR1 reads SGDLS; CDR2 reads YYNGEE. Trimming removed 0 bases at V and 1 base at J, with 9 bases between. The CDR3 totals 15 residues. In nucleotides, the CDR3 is TGTGCCAGCAGCGTAGATGCGGCGGGCACAGATACGCAGTATTTT. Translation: CASSVDAAGTDTQYF.

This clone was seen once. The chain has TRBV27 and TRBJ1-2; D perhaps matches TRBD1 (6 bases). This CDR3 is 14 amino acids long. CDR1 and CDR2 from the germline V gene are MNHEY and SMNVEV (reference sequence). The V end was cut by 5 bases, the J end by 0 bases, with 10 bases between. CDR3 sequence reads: CASSPRQANYGYTF. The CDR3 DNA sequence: TGTGCCAGCAGTCCTCGACAGGCTAACTATGGCTACACCTTC.

CDR3 DNA sequence: TGTGCCAGCAGCCGCAGGGGAGATACGCAGTATTTT. Its protein is CASSRRGDTQYF. The V gene is TRBV7-2, the J gene TRBJ2-3; a weak D match, TRBD1 (6 bases). The CDR3 has 12 amino acids. Looked up from germline, CDR1 is SGHTA and CDR2 is FQGNSA. Deletions cut 5 bases from V and 5 bases from J, with 8 bases between.

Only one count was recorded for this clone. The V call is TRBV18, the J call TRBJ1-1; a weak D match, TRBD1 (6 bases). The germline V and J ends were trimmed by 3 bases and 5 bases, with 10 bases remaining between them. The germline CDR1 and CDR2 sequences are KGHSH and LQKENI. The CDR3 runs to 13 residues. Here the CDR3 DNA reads TGTGCCAGCTCACCCGAGGGGGGGACTGAAGCTTTCTTT. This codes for CASSPEGGTEAFF.

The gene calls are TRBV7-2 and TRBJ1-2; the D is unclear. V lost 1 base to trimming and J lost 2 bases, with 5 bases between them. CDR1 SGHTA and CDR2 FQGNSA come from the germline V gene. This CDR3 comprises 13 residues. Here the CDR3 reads CASSLGQNYGYTF. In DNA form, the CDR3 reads TGTGCCAGCAGCTTAGGGCAGAACTATGGCTACACCTTC.

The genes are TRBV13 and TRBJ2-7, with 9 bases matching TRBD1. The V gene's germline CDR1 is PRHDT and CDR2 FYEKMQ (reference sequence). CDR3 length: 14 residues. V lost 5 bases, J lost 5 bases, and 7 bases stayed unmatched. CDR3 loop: CASSIYRGHNEQYF. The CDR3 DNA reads TGTGCCAGCAGCATTTACAGGGGGCATAACGAGCAGTACTTC.

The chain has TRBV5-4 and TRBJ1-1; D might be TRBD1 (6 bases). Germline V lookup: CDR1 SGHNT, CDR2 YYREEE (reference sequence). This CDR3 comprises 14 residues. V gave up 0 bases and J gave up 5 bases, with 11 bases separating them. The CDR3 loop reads CASSLVGARTEAFF. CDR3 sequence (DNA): TGTGCCAGCAGCTTGGTGGGGGCCCGGACTGAAGCTTTCTTT.